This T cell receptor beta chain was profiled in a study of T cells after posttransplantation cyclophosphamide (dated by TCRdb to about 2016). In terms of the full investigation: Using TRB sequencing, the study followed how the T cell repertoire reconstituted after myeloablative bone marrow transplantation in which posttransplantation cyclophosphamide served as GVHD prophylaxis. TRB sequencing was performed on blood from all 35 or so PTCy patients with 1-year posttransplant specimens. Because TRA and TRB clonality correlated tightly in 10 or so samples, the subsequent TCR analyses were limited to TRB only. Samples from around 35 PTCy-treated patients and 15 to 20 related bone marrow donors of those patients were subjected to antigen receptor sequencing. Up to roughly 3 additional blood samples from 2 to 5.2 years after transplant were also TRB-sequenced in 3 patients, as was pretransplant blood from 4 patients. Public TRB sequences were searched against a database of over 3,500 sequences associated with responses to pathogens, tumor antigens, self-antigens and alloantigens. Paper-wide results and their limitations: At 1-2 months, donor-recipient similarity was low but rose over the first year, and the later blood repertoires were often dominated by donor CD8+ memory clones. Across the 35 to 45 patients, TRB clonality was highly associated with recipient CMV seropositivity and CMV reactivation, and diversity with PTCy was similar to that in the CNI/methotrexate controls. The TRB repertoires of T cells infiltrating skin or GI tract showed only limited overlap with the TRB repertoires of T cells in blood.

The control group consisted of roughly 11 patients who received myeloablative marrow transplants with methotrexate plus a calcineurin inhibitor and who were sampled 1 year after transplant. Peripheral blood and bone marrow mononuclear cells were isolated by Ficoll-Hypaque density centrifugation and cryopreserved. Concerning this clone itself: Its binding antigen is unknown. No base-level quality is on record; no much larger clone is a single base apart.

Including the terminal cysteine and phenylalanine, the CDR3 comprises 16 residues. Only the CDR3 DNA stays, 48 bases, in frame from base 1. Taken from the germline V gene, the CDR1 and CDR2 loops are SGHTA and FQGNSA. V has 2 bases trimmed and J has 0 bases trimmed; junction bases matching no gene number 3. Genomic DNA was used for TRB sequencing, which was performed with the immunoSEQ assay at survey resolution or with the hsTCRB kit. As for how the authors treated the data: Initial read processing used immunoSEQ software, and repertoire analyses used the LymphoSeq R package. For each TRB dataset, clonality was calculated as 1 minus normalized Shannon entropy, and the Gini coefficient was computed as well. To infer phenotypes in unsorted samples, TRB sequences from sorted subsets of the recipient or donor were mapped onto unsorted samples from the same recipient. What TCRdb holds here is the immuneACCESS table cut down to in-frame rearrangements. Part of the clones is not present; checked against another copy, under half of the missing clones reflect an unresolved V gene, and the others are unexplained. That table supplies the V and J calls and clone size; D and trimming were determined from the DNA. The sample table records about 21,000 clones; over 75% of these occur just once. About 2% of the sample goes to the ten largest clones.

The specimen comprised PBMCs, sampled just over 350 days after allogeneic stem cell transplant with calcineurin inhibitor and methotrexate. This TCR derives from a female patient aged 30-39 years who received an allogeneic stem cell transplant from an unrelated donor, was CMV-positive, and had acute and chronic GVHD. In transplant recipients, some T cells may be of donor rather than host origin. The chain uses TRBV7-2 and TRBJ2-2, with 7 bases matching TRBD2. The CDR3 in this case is CASSLTGLANTGELFF. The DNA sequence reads TGTGCCAGCAGCTTAACAGGACTAGCGAACACCGGGGAGCTGTTTTTT. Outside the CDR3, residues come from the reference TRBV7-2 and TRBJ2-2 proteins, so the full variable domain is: GAGVSQSPSNKVTEKGKDVELRCDPISGHTALYWYRQSLGQGLEFLIYFQGNSAPDKSGLPSDRFSAERTGGSVSTLTIQRTQQEDSAVYLCASSLTGLANTGELFFGEGSRLTVL.